This is a list of T cell receptor beta chains from one sample in a study of OX40 agonist ivuxolimab in advanced cancers. Clones were sequenced by immunoSEQ multiplex PCR, and TCRdb holds only the in-frame ones, with some missing. The sample includes approximately 79,000 clones, around 86% seen only once; the top ten take 2.5%. The sequencing used CD4+ or CD8+ T cells sorted from blood, collected in a trial of the OX40 agonist ivuxolimab. The receptors stem from an adult with an advanced solid tumor such as melanoma, head and neck, liver or kidney cancer. CDR3s include the opening cysteine and the closing phenylalanine or tryptophan. The order of the fields is V gene, clone size, D gene, J gene, CDR3 DNA, CDR3 protein. D genes are given only for firm matches. Clone size is not always given. Where it is, it says once, few, many or a class for expanded clones.

v_gene: TRBV19; abundance: .; d_gene: TRBD1; j_gene: TRBJ1-5; CDR3nt: TGTGCCAGTACGGGACAGGGTGGCAATCAGCCCCAGCATTTT; CDR3aa: CASTGQGGNQPQHF
v_gene: TRBV25-1; abundance: .; d_gene: .; j_gene: TRBJ1-2; CDR3nt: TGTGCCAGCAGTGGCCCCCCAGGGAGACGGGCTAACTATGGCTACACCTTC; CDR3aa: CASSGPPGRRANYGYTF
v_gene: TRBV4-3; abundance: .; d_gene: TRBD2; j_gene: TRBJ2-3; CDR3nt: TGCGCCAGCAGCCAAGATCTTGGACTAGCGGGGGGAGGGGCAGATACGCAGTATTTT; CDR3aa: CASSQDLGLAGGGADTQYF
v_gene: TRBV30; abundance: .; d_gene: .; j_gene: TRBJ1-6; CDR3nt: TGTGCCTGGAGTGGCCGGAGCTACTATAATTCACCCCTCCACTTT; CDR3aa: CAWSGRSYYNSPLHF
v_gene: TRBV4-3; abundance: .; d_gene: .; j_gene: TRBJ1-3; CDR3nt: TGCGCCAGCAGCCAAGAAGGGGGATCAAACACCATATATTTT; CDR3aa: CASSQEGGSNTIYF
v_gene: TRBV6-1; abundance: once; d_gene: .; j_gene: TRBJ2-7; CDR3nt: TGTGCCAGCATTCTTCCAGGAGTACTTTCCTACGAGCAGTACTTC; CDR3aa: CASILPGVLSYEQYF
v_gene: TRBV6-5; abundance: .; d_gene: .; j_gene: TRBJ1-4; CDR3nt: TGTGCCAGCACGGGTTCGCAGGATGGGGAAAAACTGTTTTTT; CDR3aa: CASTGSQDGEKLFF
v_gene: TRBV19; abundance: .; d_gene: .; j_gene: TRBJ1-4; CDR3nt: TGTGCCAGTAGTATTCTCAGGGACAATGAAAACCTGTTTTTT; CDR3aa: CASSILRDNENLFF
v_gene: TRBV13; abundance: .; d_gene: .; j_gene: TRBJ2-7; CDR3nt: TGTGCCAGCAGCTTAGGCCCTGGGGGCCTGACAGACGAGCAGTACTTC; CDR3aa: CASSLGPGGLTDEQYF
v_gene: TRBV7-2; abundance: .; d_gene: TRBD1; j_gene: TRBJ2-3; CDR3nt: TGTGCCAGCAGCGCCAGGGGGCCCTCCCCCACAGATACGCAGTATTTT; CDR3aa: CASSARGPSPTDTQYF
v_gene: TRBV21-1; abundance: .; d_gene: .; j_gene: TRBJ1-5; CDR3nt: TGTGCCAGCAGCAAAATAACACCGACAGGATATAGCAATCAGCCCCAGCATTTT; CDR3aa: CASSKITPTGYSNQPQHF
v_gene: TRBV5-8; abundance: .; d_gene: .; j_gene: TRBJ2-7; CDR3nt: TGTGCCAGCAGCTTGGCCGGCCCAAGACTCCCTAGTGAGCAGTACTTC; CDR3aa: CASSLAGPRLPSEQYF
v_gene: TRBV5-1; abundance: .; d_gene: .; j_gene: TRBJ2-2; CDR3nt: TGCGCCAGCAGCTTGGGCTCAAGCCGAGCCGCCGGGGAGCTGTTTTTT; CDR3aa: CASSLGSSRAAGELFF
v_gene: TRBV11-2; abundance: .; d_gene: TRBD2; j_gene: TRBJ2-1; CDR3nt: TGTGCCAGCAGCTTAGGCCGCAGGGAGGGTGAGCAGTTCTTC; CDR3aa: CASSLGRREGEQFF
v_gene: TRBV23-1; abundance: .; d_gene: .; j_gene: TRBJ1-6; CDR3nt: TGCGCCAGCAGTATAATGTCCGGTCTCAATTCACCCCTCCACTTT; CDR3aa: CASSIMSGLNSPLHF
v_gene: TRBV12-5; abundance: .; d_gene: TRBD1; j_gene: TRBJ1-4; CDR3nt: TGTGCTAGTGGGGAACAGGGGGGTAGTGAAAAACTGTTTTTT; CDR3aa: CASGEQGGSEKLFF
v_gene: TRBV19; abundance: .; d_gene: .; j_gene: TRBJ2-3; CDR3nt: TGTGCCAGTGGACAGCAGGGAACAGATACGCAGTATTTT; CDR3aa: CASGQQGTDTQYF
v_gene: TRBV2; abundance: .; d_gene: TRBD2; j_gene: TRBJ2-3; CDR3nt: TGTGCCAGCAACCGGGGGGCAGATACGCAGTATTTT; CDR3aa: CASNRGADTQYF